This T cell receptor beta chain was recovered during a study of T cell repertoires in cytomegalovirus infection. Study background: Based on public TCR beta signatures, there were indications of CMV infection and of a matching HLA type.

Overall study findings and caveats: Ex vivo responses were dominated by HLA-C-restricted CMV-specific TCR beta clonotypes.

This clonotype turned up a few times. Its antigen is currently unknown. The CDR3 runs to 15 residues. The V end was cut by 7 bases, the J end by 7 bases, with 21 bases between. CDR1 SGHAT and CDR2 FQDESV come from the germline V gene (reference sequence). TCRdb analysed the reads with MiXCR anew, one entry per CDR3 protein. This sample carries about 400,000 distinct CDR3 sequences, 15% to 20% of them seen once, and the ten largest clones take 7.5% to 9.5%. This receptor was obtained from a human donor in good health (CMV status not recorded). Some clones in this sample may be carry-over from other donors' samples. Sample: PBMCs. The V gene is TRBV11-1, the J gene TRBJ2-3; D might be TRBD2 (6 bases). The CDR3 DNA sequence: TGTGCCAGCACCCCGGGACTGACAGTACAGAATACGCAGTATTTT. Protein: CASTPGLTVQNTQYF.